This TCR beta chain was recorded in a study of T cell responses to AZD1222 COVID-19 vaccine. Study conclusions and caveats: The span of vaccine-associated CD4 TCRs extended across spike, with dominance at 160-218 and 743-854. Baseline antibody screening turned up just six seropositive AZD1222 recipients. After the peak T cell response, and only then, were repertoires sampled.

The repertoire was sequenced with immunoSEQ multiplex PCR; TCRdb's copy has only in-frame clones and lacks some. The profile covers about 140,000 clones, with 89% appearing a single time and 4.7% taken by the ten largest. To note about this clone: Its antigen is unidentified.

The CDR3 contains 12 residues. CDR1 and CDR2 (germline): SGHRS, YFSETQ. Deletions cut 5 bases from V and 0 bases from J, with 6 bases between. The origin of this receptor is an adult in good health. V gene TRBV5-1 combines with J gene TRBJ2-7; D gene ambiguous. This specimen was peripheral blood, taken on day 0 of AZD1222 vaccination. The CDR3 DNA sequence: TGCGCCAGCAGGCCGAACTCCTACGAGCAGTACTTC. Its translation: CASRPNSYEQYF.